A single T cell receptor (beta chain) is shown here with its context. Its cognate antigen is unknown. This entry is derived from a study of T cell responses to AZD1222 COVID-19 vaccine. TCRdb keeps only in-frame clones here, not all; method: immunoSEQ multiplex PCR. The repertoire holds roughly 120,000 clones, 88% seen once, with roughly a sixth in the top ten. Study observations and caveats: The study reported that nearly half of spike-specific TCRs target unmutated variant regions. Vaccine-related CD4 TCRs covered spike, predominating at 160-218 and 743-854. Clonal diversity may have been underestimated in mostly white British donors.

The TCR sequence derives from an adult in good health. Sequences were derived from peripheral blood, sampled on day 0 of MenACWY control vaccination.

DNA of the CDR3: TGTGCTAAGCCCCCTAGCGGGCCTAAAGAGACCCAGTACTTC. The encoded protein is CAKPPSGPKETQYF. The chain joins TRBV19 to TRBJ2-5; TRBD2 aligns across 8 bases. The CDR3 sequence is 14 residues long. Germline V gives CDR1 LNHDA, CDR2 SQIVND (reference sequence).